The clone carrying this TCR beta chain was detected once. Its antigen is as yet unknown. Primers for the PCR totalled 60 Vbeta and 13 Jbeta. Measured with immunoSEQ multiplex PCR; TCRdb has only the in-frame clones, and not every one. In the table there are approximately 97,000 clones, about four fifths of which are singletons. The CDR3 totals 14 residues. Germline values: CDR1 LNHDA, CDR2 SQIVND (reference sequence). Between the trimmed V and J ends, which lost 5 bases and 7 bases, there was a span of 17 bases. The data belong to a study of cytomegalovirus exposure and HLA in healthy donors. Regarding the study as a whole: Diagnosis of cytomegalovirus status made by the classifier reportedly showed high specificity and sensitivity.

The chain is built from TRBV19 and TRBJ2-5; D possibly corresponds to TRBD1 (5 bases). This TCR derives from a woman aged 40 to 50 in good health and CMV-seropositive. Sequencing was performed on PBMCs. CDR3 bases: TGTGCCAGTAGTGCCCAGGCAGGGTCCGGGACCCAGTACTTC. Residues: CASSAQAGSGTQYF. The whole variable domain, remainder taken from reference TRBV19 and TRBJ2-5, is DGGITQSPKYLFRKEGQNVTLSCEQNLNHDAMYWYRQDPGQGLRLIYYSQIVNDFQKGDIAEGYSVSREKKESFPLTVTSAQKNPTAFYLCASSAQAGSGTQYFGPGTRLLVL.